Below, one TCR beta chain is given with its context. Its target is not known. This record comes from a study of T cells after yellow fever vaccination. Overall study: Fractions of limited cellularity were prepared by means of SMART-Seq v4 Ultra Low Input.

TCRdb reanalysed the 5' RACE reads using MiXCR and keeps one entry per CDR3 protein. The repertoire holds about 340,000 distinct CDR3 sequences, with approximately 12% as singletons. V dropped 6 bases and J dropped 6; count of bases not matched to a gene: 5. The CDR3 loop spans 13 amino acids. Germline CDR1 reads MNHEY; CDR2 reads SVGEGT. Study results and caveats: Bulk-population clonotypes that are abundant could appear as contaminants in FACS-sorted repertoires. The booster saw the reappearance of most primary-vaccination clones (around 95% CD4, around 90% CD8). Overall, a small share of clonotypes was seen in both CD4 and CD8 compartments.

The chain carries TRBV6-2 or TRBV6-3 and TRBJ1-2; 9 bases map to TRBD1. The starting material was CD4+ T cells sorted from PBMCs, obtained 15 days after the yellow fever booster vaccination. The receptor comes from a man in his late teens or twenties who received the YFV17D yellow fever vaccine. The CDR3 DNA sequence: TGTGCCAGCAGAGACCGGGACAGGGATGGCTACACCTTC. Amino acid sequence: CASRDRDRDGYTF.